The next 8 T cell receptor beta chains were all read from a single sample in a study of OX40 agonist ivuxolimab in advanced cancers. Measured with immunoSEQ multiplex PCR; TCRdb has only the in-frame clones, and not every one. The data show approximately 80,000 clones, with 90% seen just once and 0.3% to 0.4% held by the top ten. The material was CD4+ or CD8+ T cells sorted from blood, obtained in a trial of the OX40 agonist ivuxolimab. The receptors were sampled from an adult with an advanced solid tumor such as melanoma, head and neck, liver or kidney cancer.

This chain links TRBV5-1 with TRBJ1-2; 7 bases match TRBD1. V lost 2 bases to trimming and J lost 9 bases; unmatched junction nucleotides: 7. Germline V CDR1 and CDR2: SGHRS, YFSETQ. This CDR3 comprises 13 residues. In nucleotides, the CDR3 is TGCGCCAGCAGCTTAGGAGGGGGCGGGAGCTACACCTTC. The encoded protein is CASSLGGGGSYTF. The full variable domain, completed using reference TRBV5-1 and TRBJ1-2, is KAGVTQTPRYLIKTRGQQVTLSCSPISGHRSVSWYQQTPGQGLQFLFEYFSETQRNKGNFPGRFSGRQFSNSRSEMNVSTLELGDSALYLCASSLGGGGSYTFGSGTRLTVV.

The chain joins TRBV11-1 to TRBJ1-2, with 9 bases fitting TRBD1. From germline, CDR1 is SGHAT and CDR2 FQDESV (reference sequence). The CDR3 consists of 13 residues. V gave up 5 bases and J gave up 7 bases; unmatched junction bases: 5. CDR3 DNA sequence: TGTGCCAGCAGCCGGGACAGGGTTGGTGGCTACACCTTC. Translation gives CASSRDRVGGYTF.

The chain links TRBV18 to TRBJ1-2, with no clear D. Trimming left V 3 bases short and J 2 bases short, with 13 bases between. This CDR3 is 15 amino acids long. Germline V lookup: CDR1 KGHSH, CDR2 LQKENI. This chain's CDR3 is CASSPTGVSNYGYTF. The CDR3 bases are TGTGCCAGCTCACCTACGGGTGTTTCAAACTATGGCTACACCTTC.

About this clone: Germline and junction disagree at one end, which may indicate a read error. The chain uses TRBV4-1 and TRBJ1-1; D uncertain. From germline, CDR1 is MGHRA and CDR2 YSYEKL. CDR3 length: 16 residues. CDR3 sequence: CACSQGIPLGRTEAFF. CDR3 nucleotides: TGCGCCTGCAGCCAAGGGATCCCCCTGGGGAGGACTGAAGCTTTCTTT.

The chain uses TRBV10-1 and TRBJ1-1; the D is unclear. CDR1 and CDR2 from the germline V gene are WNHNN and SYGVQD (reference sequence). This CDR3 comprises 14 residues. Trimming took off 3 bases at V and 1 base at J, with 9 bases between the two ends. In DNA form, the CDR3 reads TGCGCCAGCAGTGACTGGGCAGGGAACACTGAAGCTTTCTTT. Residues: CASSDWAGNTEAFF.

CDR3 in amino acids: CASSLGQPNTEAFF. The CDR3 DNA follows: TGTGCCAGCAGCTTAGGCCAGCCGAACACTGAAGCTTTCTTT. The chain couples TRBV5-5 to TRBJ1-1; D is unclear. Trimming cost V 2 bases and J 1 base, with 9 bases left between them. Germline V gene sequence: CDR1 SGHKS, CDR2 YYEKEE (reference sequence). The CDR3 extends over 14 amino acids.

This clone came up once. This sequence joins TRBV30 and TRBJ1-2, with D uncertain. V lost 2 bases, J lost 0 bases, and 10 bases lay in between. Germline CDR1 GTSNPN, CDR2 SVGIG (reference sequence). CDR3 size: 14 residues. In DNA form, the CDR3 reads TGTGCCTGGAGTACCCGACCGGCTAACTATGGCTACACCTTC. Protein product: CAWSTRPANYGYTF.

The rearrangement uses TRBV5-8 and TRBJ2-5, with 16 bases identical to TRBD2. Germline V gene lookup returns CDR1 SGHTS and CDR2 YDEGEE. The CDR3 is made up of 17 amino acids. Trimming at V came to 4 bases and at J to 0 bases, leaving 3 bases not matched to a gene. In DNA form, the CDR3 reads TGTGCCAGCAGCACGGGACTAGCGGGGGGGTACCAAGAGACCCAGTACTTC. Translated, it gives CASSTGLAGGYQETQYF.